This T cell receptor (beta chain) was sequenced for a study of EBV T-cell therapy then PD-1 blockade in nasopharyngeal carcinoma. Treatment: AdE1-LMPpoly-expanded autologous EBV-specific T-cell therapy followed by anti-PD-1 nivolumab. The table lists this clone with a count of one. Its antigen is still unknown. V trimming: 6 bases; J trimming: 2 bases; junction bases outside the gene matches: 9. This CDR3 contains 16 residues. The germline V gene encodes CDR1 SGHTA and CDR2 FQGNSA. Data came from immunoSEQ multiplex PCR; TCRdb stores just in-frame clones and leaves some out. The table includes roughly 17,000 clones, roughly 88% detected once.

The V call is TRBV7-2, the J call TRBJ2-5; TRBD2 agrees at 10 bases. The source material was CD8+ T cells from blood, sampled at day 0 from a patient whose treatment included autologous EBV-specific T cells and nivolumab. This TCR came from a man aged 40-50 years with nasopharyngeal carcinoma. CDR3 DNA: TGTGCCAGCAGTTTCCTAGCGGGGGCCGATCAAGAGACCCAGTACTTC. Residues: CASSFLAGADQETQYF.